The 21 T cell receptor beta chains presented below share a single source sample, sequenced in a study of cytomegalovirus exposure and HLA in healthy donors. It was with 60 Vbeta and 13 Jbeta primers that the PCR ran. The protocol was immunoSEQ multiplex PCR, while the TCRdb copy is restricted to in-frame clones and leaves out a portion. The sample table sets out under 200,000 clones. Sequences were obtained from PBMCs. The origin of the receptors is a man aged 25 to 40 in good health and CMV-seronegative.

Written as DNA, the CDR3 is TGTGCTAGTGGTTTGGGAATATCGACAGGGGGCGAAGAGGCTTTCTTT. Protein sequence: CASGLGISTGGEEAFF. V and J are TRBV12-5 and TRBJ1-1, with 10 nucleotides matching TRBD1. V shed 1 base, J shed 11 bases, and the junction held 13 bases outside the gene matches. This CDR3 is built from 16 residues. Germline V gene data show CDR1 as LGHNT and CDR2 as FRNRAP.

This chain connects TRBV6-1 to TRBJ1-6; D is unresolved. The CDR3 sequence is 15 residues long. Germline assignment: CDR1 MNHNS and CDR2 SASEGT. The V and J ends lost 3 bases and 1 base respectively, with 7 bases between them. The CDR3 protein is CASSDRGSYNSPLHF. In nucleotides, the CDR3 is TGTGCCAGCAGTGACCGGGGTTCCTATAATTCACCCCTCCACTTT.

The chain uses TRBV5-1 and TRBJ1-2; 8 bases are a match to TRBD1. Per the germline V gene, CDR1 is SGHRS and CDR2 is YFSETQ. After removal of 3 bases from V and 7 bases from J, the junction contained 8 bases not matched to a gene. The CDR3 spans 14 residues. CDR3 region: CASSSQGERSGYTF. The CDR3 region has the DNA TGCGCCAGCAGCTCACAGGGGGAGAGGTCTGGCTACACCTTC.

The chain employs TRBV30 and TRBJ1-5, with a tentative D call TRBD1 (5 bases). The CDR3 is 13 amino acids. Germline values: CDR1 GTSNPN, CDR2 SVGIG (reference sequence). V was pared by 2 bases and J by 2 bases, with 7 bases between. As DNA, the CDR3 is TGTGCCTGGAGTCTCAGGGGCAATCAGCCCCAGCATTTT. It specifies CAWSLRGNQPQHF.

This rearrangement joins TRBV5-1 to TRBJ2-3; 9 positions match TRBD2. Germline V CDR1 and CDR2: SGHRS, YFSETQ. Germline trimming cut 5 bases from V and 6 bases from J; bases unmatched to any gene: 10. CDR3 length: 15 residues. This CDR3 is CASSLRGGEVDTQYF. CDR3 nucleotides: TGCGCCAGCAGTTTGCGCGGGGGGGAAGTCGATACGCAGTATTTT. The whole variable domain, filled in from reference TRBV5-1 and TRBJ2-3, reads KAGVTQTPRYLIKTRGQQVTLSCSPISGHRSVSWYQQTPGQGLQFLFEYFSETQRNKGNFPGRFSGRQFSNSRSEMNVSTLELGDSALYLCASSLRGGEVDTQYFGPGTRLTVL.

CDR3 sequence (DNA): TGTGCCAGCAGCTTGGCGGGACAGGGCAGGCGCGAGCAGTACTTC. Translating gives CASSLAGQGRREQYF. The chain couples TRBV5-8 to TRBJ2-7; 9 nucleotides line up with TRBD1. The V segment lost 0 bases and the J segment 6 bases; nucleotides outside the gene matches: 7. The CDR3 loop spans 15 amino acids. CDR1 SGHTS and CDR2 YDEGEE come from the germline V gene.

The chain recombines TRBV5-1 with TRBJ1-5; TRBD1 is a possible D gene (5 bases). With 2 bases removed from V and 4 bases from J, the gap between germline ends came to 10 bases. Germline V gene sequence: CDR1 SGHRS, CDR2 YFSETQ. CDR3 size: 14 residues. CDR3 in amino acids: CASSLGGGNQPQHF. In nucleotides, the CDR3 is TGCGCCAGCAGCTTAGGCGGGGGAAATCAGCCCCAGCATTTT. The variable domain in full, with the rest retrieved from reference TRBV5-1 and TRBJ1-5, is KAGVTQTPRYLIKTRGQQVTLSCSPISGHRSVSWYQQTPGQGLQFLFEYFSETQRNKGNFPGRFSGRQFSNSRSEMNVSTLELGDSALYLCASSLGGGNQPQHFGDGTRLSIL.

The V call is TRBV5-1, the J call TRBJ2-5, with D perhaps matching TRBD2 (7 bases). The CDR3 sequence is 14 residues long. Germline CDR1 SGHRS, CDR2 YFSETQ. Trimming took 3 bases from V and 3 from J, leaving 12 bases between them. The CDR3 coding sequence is TGCGCCAGCAGCTACGGGGGGCAAGAAGAGACCCAGTACTTC. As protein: CASSYGGQEETQYF. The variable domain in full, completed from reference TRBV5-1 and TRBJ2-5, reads KAGVTQTPRYLIKTRGQQVTLSCSPISGHRSVSWYQQTPGQGLQFLFEYFSETQRNKGNFPGRFSGRQFSNSRSEMNVSTLELGDSALYLCASSYGGQEETQYFGPGTRLLVL.

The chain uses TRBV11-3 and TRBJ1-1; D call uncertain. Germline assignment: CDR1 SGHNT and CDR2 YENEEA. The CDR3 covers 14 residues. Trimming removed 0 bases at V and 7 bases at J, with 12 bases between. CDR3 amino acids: CASSLDRGGGEAFF. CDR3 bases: TGTGCCAGCAGCTTAGATCGAGGCGGCGGTGAAGCTTTCTTT.

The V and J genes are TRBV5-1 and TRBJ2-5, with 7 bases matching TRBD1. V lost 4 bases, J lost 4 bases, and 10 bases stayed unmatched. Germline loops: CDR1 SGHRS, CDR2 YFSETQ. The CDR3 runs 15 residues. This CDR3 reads CASSIAPGGGETQYF. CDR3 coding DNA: TGCGCCAGCAGCATTGCACCAGGGGGTGGAGAGACCCAGTACTTC.

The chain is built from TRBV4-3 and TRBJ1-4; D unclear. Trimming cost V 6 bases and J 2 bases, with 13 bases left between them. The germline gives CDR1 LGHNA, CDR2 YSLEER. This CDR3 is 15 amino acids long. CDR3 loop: CASSRGIGTNEKLFF. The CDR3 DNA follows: TGCGCCAGCAGTAGAGGGATTGGGACTAATGAAAAACTGTTTTTT.

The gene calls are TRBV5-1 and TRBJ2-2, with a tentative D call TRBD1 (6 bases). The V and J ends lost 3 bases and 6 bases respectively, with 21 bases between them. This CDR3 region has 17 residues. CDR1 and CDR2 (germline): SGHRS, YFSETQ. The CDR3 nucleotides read TGCGCCAGCAGCTCCCGCCCGCACTCAGGGGTCGCCGGGGAGCTGTTTTTT. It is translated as CASSSRPHSGVAGELFF.

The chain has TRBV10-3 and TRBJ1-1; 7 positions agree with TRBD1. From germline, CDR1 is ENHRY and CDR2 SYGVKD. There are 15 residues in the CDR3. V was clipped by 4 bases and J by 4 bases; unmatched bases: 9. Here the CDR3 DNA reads TGTGCCATCAGTGGAGGCAGGGGGGCGGTCACTGAAGCTTTCTTT. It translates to CAISGGRGAVTEAFF.

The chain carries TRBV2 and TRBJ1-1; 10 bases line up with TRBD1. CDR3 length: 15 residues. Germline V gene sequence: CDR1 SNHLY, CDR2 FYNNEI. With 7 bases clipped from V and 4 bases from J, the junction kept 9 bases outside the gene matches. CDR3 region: CASTRDRGGGTEAFF. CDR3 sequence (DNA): TGTGCCAGCACCAGGGACAGGGGTGGGGGCACTGAAGCTTTCTTT.

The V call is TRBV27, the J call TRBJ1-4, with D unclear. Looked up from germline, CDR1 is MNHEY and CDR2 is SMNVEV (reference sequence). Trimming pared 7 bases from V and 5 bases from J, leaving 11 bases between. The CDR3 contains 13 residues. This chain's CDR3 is CASIVQCNEKLFF. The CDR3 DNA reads TGTGCCAGCATCGTCCAGTGCAATGAAAAACTGTTTTTT.

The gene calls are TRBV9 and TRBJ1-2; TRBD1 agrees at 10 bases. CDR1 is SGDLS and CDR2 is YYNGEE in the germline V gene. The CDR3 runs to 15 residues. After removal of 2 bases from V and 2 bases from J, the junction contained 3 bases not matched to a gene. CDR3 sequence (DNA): TGTGCCAGCAGCGTCGGACAGGGGGTCAACTATGGCTACACCTTC. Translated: CASSVGQGVNYGYTF.

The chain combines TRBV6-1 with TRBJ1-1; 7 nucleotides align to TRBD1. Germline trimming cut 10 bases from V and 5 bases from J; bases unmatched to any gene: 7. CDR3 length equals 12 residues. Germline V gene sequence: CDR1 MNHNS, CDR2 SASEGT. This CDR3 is CATQTQGTEAFF. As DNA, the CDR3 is TGTGCCACCCAAACACAGGGGACTGAAGCTTTCTTT.

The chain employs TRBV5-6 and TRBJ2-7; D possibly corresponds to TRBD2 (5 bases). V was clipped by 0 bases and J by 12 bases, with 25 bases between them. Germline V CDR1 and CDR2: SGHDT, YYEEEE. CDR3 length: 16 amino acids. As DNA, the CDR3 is TGTGCCAGCAGCTTGGGCGGAAGGACTGCCTTAAATGAGTGGTACTTC. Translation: CASSLGGRTALNEWYF.

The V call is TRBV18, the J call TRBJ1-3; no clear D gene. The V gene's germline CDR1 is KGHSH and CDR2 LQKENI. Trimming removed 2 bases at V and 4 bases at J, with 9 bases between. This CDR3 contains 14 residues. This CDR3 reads CASSPVAAGNTIYF. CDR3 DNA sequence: TGTGCCAGCTCACCAGTGGCAGCGGGAAACACCATATATTTT.

As DNA, the CDR3 is TGTGCCAGCAGTTCCGGGTTGGGGGGTTTTTGGAATGAGCAGTTCTTC. It is translated as CASSSGLGGFWNEQFF. The chain has TRBV27 and TRBJ2-1; a possible D gene is TRBD2 (6 bases). Per the germline V gene, CDR1 is MNHEY and CDR2 is SMNVEV (reference sequence). The length of the CDR3 is 16 residues. Between the trimmed V and J ends, which lost 4 bases and 7 bases, there was a span of 20 bases.

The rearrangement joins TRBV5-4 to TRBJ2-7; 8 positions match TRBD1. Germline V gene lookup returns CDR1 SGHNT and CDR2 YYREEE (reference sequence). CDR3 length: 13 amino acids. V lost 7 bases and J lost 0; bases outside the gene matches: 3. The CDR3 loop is CASRQGLSYEQYF. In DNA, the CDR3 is TGTGCCAGCCGACAGGGGCTCTCCTACGAGCAGTACTTC.